This T cell receptor (beta chain) came from a study of response to subunit inactivated influenza vaccine (dated by TCRdb to the late 2010s). With regard to the full study: To follow how T cells responded to a trivalent subunit inactivated influenza vaccine, the researchers relied on deep quantitative profiling of the T cell receptor repertoire.

Library preparation was by RT-PCR. Sequenced on an Illumina HiSeq 2500. Starting from the raw public reads, TCRdb applied fastp trimming at Q25, assembled clones with MiXCR and retained in-frame beta chains. Rows with one shared CDR3 protein collapse into an entry with the most common genes and DNA. For this sample there are 450,000 to 600,000 distinct CDR3 sequences; roughly 8.2% appear just once. The ten largest make up 10% to 15% of the sample. For this clonotype: Its binding antigen is unknown. No much larger clonotype is one base removed from it; base qualities were not supplied.

Results and caveats for the whole study, not just this receptor: It was suggested by the authors that each seasonal influenza vaccination may recruit only a limited number of new T cells.

Sequencing used PBMCs from blood, obtained about 23 months after vaccination. This receptor was obtained from a man between 50 and 75 years old who received an inactivated influenza vaccine. Donor details come from another sample of the same person, matched by shared clones.

The nucleotide sequence is TGCAGCGTCCGCCGGGATTCGGGCGATGAGCAGTTCTTC. Its protein is CSVRRDSGDEQFF. Rearrangement joined TRBV29-1 to TRBJ2-1; a tentative D match to TRBD2 spans 5 bases. The CDR3 runs 13 amino acids, cysteine and phenylalanine included. Kept here is only the CDR3 DNA, which spans 39 bases and is read in frame from base 1. Based on the germline V gene, the CDR1 and CDR2 sequences are SQVTM and ANQGSEA. The junction carries 17 bases between V and J, which are trimmed by 6 bases and 8 bases respectively.